The sequence of this T cell receptor (beta chain) was determined in a study of response to subunit inactivated influenza vaccine. Study-wide results and caveats: The authors put forward the suggestion that each seasonal influenza vaccination may bring in only a limited number of new T cells.

The CDR3 loop spans 15 amino acids. From germline, CDR1 is SGHNT and CDR2 YYREEE (reference sequence). V lost 2 bases and J lost 9, with 17 bases in between. TCRdb redid the calling of the RT-PCR reads with MiXCR, one entry per CDR3 protein. This sample carries under 550,000 distinct CDR3 sequences, approximately 7.2% of them seen once, and the ten largest clones take around 13%. This clonotype was picked up many times. Its antigen is unknown. The source material was PBMCs from blood, sampled around 25 months after vaccination. The V call is TRBV5-4, the J call TRBJ2-2; tentatively, D is TRBD2 (6 bases). This sequence was found in a man aged 50-75 years who received an inactivated influenza vaccine. The chain's CDR3 is CASSLGSSAPRELFF. The CDR3 coding sequence is TGTGCCAGCAGCTTAGGCTCTAGCGCCCCCCGGGAGCTGTTTTTT.